This TCR beta chain was obtained from a study of blood T cell repertoires in COVID-19. Original processing notes: Estimates of nucleated cell counts were drawn from the amplification of reference gene primers. Profiling relied on immunoSEQ multiplex PCR, and the TCRdb table lists in-frame clones only, not all of them. V and J calls plus clone size are reproduced from that table; the DNA served to infer D and trimming. The sample has over 350,000 clones; about 85% are singletons. CDR1 and CDR2 from the germline V gene are LNHDA and SQIVND (reference sequence). V lost 7 bases and J lost 0; bases outside the gene matches: 8. The CDR3 is 15 residues long.

The source is a woman in her late teens or twenties with acute COVID-19. The genes are TRBV19 and TRBJ1-2; 7 bases align to TRBD1. Sequencing was performed on PBMCs or T cells enriched from blood (not recorded which). Here the CDR3 DNA reads TGTGCCAGTACTCCCTCAGGGGGGTCTAACTATGGCTACACCTTC. Its protein product is CASTPSGGSNYGYTF.